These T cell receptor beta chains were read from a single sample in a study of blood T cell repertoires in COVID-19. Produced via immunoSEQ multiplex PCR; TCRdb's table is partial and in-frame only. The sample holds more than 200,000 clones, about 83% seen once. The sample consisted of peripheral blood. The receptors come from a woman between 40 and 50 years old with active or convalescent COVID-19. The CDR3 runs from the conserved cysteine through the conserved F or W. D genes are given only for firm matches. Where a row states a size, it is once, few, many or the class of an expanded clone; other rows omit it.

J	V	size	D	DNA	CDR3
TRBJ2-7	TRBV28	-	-	TGTGCCAGCGGAAAGGGGGTTACCTACGAGCAGTACTTC	CASGKGVTYEQYF
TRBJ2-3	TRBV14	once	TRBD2	TGTGCCAGCAGCCAAGTTTTCGCTAGCGGGGGGACAGATACGCAGTATTTT	CASSQVFASGGTDTQYF
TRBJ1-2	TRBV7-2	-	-	TGTGCCAGCAGCCCTGTATCGGACTATGGCTACACCTTC	CASSPVSDYGYTF
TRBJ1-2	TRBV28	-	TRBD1	TGTGCCAGCAGACTACCGGGACAGGGGGCAATTGGCTACACCTTC	CASRLPGQGAIGYTF
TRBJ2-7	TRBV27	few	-	TGTGCCAGCAGGGTTCGGGGAAACTACGAGCAGTACTTC	CASRVRGNYEQYF
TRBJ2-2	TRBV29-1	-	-	TGCAGCGTTGGTTCAGGGGCCGGGGAGCTGTTTTTT	CSVGSGAGELFF
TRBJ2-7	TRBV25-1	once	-	TGTGCCAGCAGTGGGGGACTCTACGAGCAGTACTTC	CASSGGLYEQYF
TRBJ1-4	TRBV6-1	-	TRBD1	TGTGCCAGCAGTGAATCCCCCGGGACAGGGAGTGAAAAACTGTTTTTT	CASSESPGTGSEKLFF
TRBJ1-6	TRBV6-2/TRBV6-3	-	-	TGTGCCAGCAGTGTGGACGGACTGAATAATTCACCCCTCCACTTT	CASSVDGLNNSPLHF
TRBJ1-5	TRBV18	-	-	TGTGCCAGCTCACCAGAGTACAGGCAAGGACAGCCCCAGCATTTT	CASSPEYRQGQPQHF
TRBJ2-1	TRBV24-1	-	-	TGTGCCACCCAAGCCCCATACAATGAGCAGTTCTTC	CATQAPYNEQFF